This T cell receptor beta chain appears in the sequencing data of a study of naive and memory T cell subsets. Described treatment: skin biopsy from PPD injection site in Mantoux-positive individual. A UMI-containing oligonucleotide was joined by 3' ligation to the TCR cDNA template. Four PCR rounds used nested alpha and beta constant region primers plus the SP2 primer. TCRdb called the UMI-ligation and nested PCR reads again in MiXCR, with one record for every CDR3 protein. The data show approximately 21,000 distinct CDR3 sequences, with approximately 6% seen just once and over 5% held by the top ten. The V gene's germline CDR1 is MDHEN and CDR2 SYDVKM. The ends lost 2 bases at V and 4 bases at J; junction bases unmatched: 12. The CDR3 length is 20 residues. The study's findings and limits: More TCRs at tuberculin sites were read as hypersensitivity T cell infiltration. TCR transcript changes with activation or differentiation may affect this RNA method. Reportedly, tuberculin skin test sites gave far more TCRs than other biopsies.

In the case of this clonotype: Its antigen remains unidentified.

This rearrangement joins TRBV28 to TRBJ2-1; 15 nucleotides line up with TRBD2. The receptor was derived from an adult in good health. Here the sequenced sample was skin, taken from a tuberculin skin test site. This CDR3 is CASSLGSGTSGRWMYNEQFF. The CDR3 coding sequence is TGTGCCAGCAGTTTAGGGTCCGGGACTAGCGGGAGGTGGATGTACAATGAGCAGTTCTTC.